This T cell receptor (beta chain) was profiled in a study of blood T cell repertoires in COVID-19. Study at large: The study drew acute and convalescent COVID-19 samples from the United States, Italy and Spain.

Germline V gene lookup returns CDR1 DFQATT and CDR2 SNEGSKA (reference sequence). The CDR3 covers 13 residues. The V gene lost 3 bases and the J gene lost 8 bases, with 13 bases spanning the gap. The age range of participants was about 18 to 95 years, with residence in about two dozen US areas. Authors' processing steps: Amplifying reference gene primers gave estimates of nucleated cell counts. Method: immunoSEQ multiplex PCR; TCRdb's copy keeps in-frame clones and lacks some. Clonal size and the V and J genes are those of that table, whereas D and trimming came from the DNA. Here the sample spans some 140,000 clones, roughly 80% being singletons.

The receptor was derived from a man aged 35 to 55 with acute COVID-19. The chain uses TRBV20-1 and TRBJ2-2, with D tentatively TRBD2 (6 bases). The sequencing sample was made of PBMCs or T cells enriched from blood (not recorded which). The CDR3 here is CSASGLLSGELFF. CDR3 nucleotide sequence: TGCAGTGCTAGTGGACTACTGTCAGGGGAGCTGTTTTTT.